The rows below give T cell receptor beta chains drawn from one sample of a study of cytomegalovirus exposure and HLA in healthy donors. Here immunoSEQ multiplex PCR was the method, and the copy in TCRdb shows in-frame clones only, minus some. The sample has 120,000 to 150,000 clones, about 84% seen once. Sequenced material: PBMCs. The receptor set was obtained from a male donor in good health and CMV-seronegative. The CDR3 runs from the conserved cysteine through the conserved F or W. D genes are given only for firm matches. Expanded clones get a size class; other rows say once, few or many, or leave the size out.

>TRBV7-9|NA|TRBD1|TRBJ2-1
CASSARNGTGAYNEQFF
TGTGCCAGCAGCGCTCGAAACGGGACAGGGGCCTACAATGAGCAGTTCTTC
>TRBV5-6|NA|TRBD1|TRBJ2-5
CASSLPQGAWAQYF
TGTGCCAGCAGCTTGCCACAGGGGGCGTGGGCCCAGTACTTC
>TRBV7-2|NA|TRBD2|TRBJ2-3
CASSLKWGGASTDTQYF
TGTGCCAGCAGCTTAAAGTGGGGGGGTGCTAGCACAGATACGCAGTATTTT
>TRBV29-1|NA|TRBD1|TRBJ1-1
CSVLTTGYEAFF
TGCAGCGTTTTAACGACAGGGTATGAAGCTTTCTTT
>TRBV7-3|NA|NA|TRBJ2-1
CASSLTSEGVDYNEQFF
TGTGCCAGCAGCTTAACGTCAGAGGGAGTAGATTACAATGAGCAGTTCTTC
>TRBV6-4|NA|TRBD1|TRBJ2-2
CASSRTGAANTGELFF
TGTGCCAGCAGTCGGACAGGGGCCGCGAACACCGGGGAGCTGTTTTTT
>TRBV4-1|NA|NA|TRBJ2-3
CASSQGWGDGDTQYF
TGCGCCAGCAGCCAAGGGTGGGGGGATGGGGATACGCAGTATTTT
>TRBV7-9|NA|TRBD2|TRBJ2-5
CASSFTSGGKETQYF
TGTGCCAGCAGCTTTACTAGCGGGGGTAAAGAGACCCAGTACTTC
>TRBV13|once|NA|TRBJ2-1
CASSATGWQGVASGYNEQFF
TGTGCCAGCAGCGCCACCGGTTGGCAGGGGGTGGCTAGCGGGTACAATGAGCAGTTCTTC
>TRBV2|NA|NA|TRBJ1-4
CASTLTPGQTNEKLFF
TGTGCCAGCACCCTCACTCCCGGACAGACTAATGAAAAACTGTTTTTT
>TRBV29-1|NA|NA|TRBJ1-1
CSVDNGEAFF
TGCAGCGTTGATAACGGTGAAGCTTTCTTT
>TRBV7-9|NA|NA|TRBJ2-7
CASSLVFVSGGDSYEQYF
TGTGCCAGCAGCTTAGTCTTCGTCTCGGGGGGCGACTCCTACGAGCAGTACTTC
>TRBV5-8|NA|TRBD1|TRBJ1-5
CASSLGDRGGDQPQHF
TGTGCCAGCAGCTTGGGGGACAGGGGAGGAGATCAGCCCCAGCATTTT
>TRBV13|NA|NA|TRBJ2-7
CASSLGDWAPEHPTYEQYF
TGTGCCAGCAGCTTAGGGGATTGGGCACCCGAACATCCTACCTACGAGCAGTACTTC
>TRBV10-3|NA|TRBD2|TRBJ2-1
CAISERLAGNQNEQFF
TGTGCCATCAGTGAGCGACTAGCGGGGAACCAAAATGAGCAGTTCTTC
>TRBV7-2|NA|NA|TRBJ2-3
CASSLAPSTDTQYF
TGTGCCAGCAGCTTAGCCCCTAGCACAGATACGCAGTATTTT
>TRBV5-6|NA|TRBD2|TRBJ2-1
CASSLEALAGGYNEQFF
TGTGCCAGCAGCTTGGAGGCCCTAGCGGGAGGGTACAATGAGCAGTTCTTC
>TRBV2|NA|NA|TRBJ1-4
CASSDQGGEKLFF
TGTGCCAGCAGTGACCAGGGAGGGGAAAAACTGTTTTTT